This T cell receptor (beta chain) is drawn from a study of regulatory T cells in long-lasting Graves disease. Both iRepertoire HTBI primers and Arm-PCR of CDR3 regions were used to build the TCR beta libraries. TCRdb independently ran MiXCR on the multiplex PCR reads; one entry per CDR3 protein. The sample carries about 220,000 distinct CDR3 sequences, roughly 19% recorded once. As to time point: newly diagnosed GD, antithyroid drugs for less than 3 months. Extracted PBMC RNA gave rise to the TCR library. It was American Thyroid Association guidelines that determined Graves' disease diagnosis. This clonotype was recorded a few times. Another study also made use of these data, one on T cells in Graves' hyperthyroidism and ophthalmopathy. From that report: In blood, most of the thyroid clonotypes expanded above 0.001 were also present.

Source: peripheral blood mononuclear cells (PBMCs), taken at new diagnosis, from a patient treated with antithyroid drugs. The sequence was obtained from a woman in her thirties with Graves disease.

The DNA of the CDR3 is TGTGCCAGCAGTTTCGGGGTTCCTAGGAACACTGAAGCTTTCTTT. It yields the protein CASSFGVPRNTEAFF. V and J are TRBV12-3 or TRBV12-4 and TRBJ1-1, with no clear D. The CDR3 runs 15 residues. Trimming took 3 bases from V and 1 from J, leaving 12 bases between them.